One sample yielded the 17 T cell receptor beta chains listed below, sequenced in a study of T-cell memory formation after mild COVID-19. One entry per CDR3 protein, called by TCRdb with MiXCR from the 5' RACE reads. The sample consists of some 440,000 distinct CDR3 sequences, 20% to 25% of them appearing once. The sequenced sample was PBMCs or a T cell subset sorted from them (not recorded which). The source is an adult woman who had mild COVID-19 (a few samples of this study predate the infection). Cell type and time point are not known.

This clonotype was observed a handful of times. V is TRBV5-1 and J is TRBJ1-1, with TRBD1 matching 10 bases. The length of the CDR3 is 14 residues. J gave up 5 bases and V 4 bases, and 5 bases lay outside the gene matches. Germline CDR1 and CDR2: SGHRS and YFSETQ. This chain's CDR3 is CASSTRQGATEAFF. The DNA of the CDR3 is TGCGCCAGCAGCACTAGACAGGGGGCGACTGAAGCTTTCTTT.

J is TRBJ1-1 and V is TRBV7-3, with a possible D match to TRBD1 (6 bases). Trimming took 5 bases from V and 2 from J, leaving 12 bases between them. Per the germline V gene, CDR1 is SGHTA and CDR2 is FQGTGA. This CDR3 is built from 14 residues. The CDR3 bases are TGTGCCAGCAGCGTGGACAGCCAAAACACTGAAGCTTTCTTT. Its protein product is CASSVDSQNTEAFF.

The gene calls are TRBV30 and TRBJ2-2; no clear D gene. Germline CDR1 reads GTSNPN; CDR2 reads SVGIG (reference sequence). V was pared by 5 bases and J by 6 bases, with 13 bases between. The CDR3 runs 13 residues. The chain's CDR3 is CAWSPSDPGELFF. CDR3 nucleotides: TGTGCCTGGTCTCCCTCTGACCCCGGGGAGCTGTTTTTT. Full variable domain (outside the CDR3, taken from reference TRBV30 and TRBJ2-2): SQTIHQWPATLVQPVGSPLSLECTVEGTSNPNLYWYRQAAGRGLQLLFYSVGIGQISSEVPQNLSASRPQDRQFILSSKKLLLSDSGFYLCAWSPSDPGELFFGEGSRLTVL.

J is TRBJ1-3 and V is TRBV30, with 7 bases fitting TRBD1. V was pared by 3 bases and J by 3 bases, with 5 bases of the junction left unmatched. Looked up from germline, CDR1 is GTSNPN and CDR2 is SVGIG (reference sequence). This CDR3 comprises 14 residues. CDR3: CAWSAGTVGNTIYF. CDR3 bases: TGTGCCTGGAGCGCCGGGACAGTTGGAAACACCATATATTTT.

This chain connects TRBV20-1 to TRBJ1-5; D ambiguous. The CDR3 has 16 residues. Germline V gives CDR1 DFQATT, CDR2 SNEGSKA (reference sequence). The V gene lost 4 bases and the J gene lost 0 bases, with 16 bases spanning the gap. The CDR3 DNA follows: TGCAGTGCTATCCCTGCAGGCCGGGTTAGCAATCAGCCCCAGCATTTT. Translated: CSAIPAGRVSNQPQHF.

This clonotype was recorded only once. The CDR3 sequence is CASSLVLAGAGEQYF. In DNA form, the CDR3 reads TGTGCCAGCAGCTTAGTTCTTGCGGGGGCGGGCGAGCAGTACTTC. The chain uses TRBV7-9 and TRBJ2-7; D perhaps matches TRBD2 (7 bases). The germline V gene has CDR1 SEHNR and CDR2 FQNEAQ (reference sequence). There are 15 residues in the CDR3. Trimming left V 1 base short and J 6 bases short, with 16 bases between.

The chain has TRBV5-1 and TRBJ1-3; D is possibly TRBD1 (5 bases). The CDR3 has 15 amino acids. CDR1 SGHRS and CDR2 YFSETQ come from the germline V gene. Deletions cut 0 bases from V and 2 bases from J, with 9 bases between. In DNA, the CDR3 is TGCGCCAGCAGCTTGGCCTTGGACACTGGAAACACCATATATTTT. Protein: CASSLALDTGNTIYF.

This clonotype has just a few counts. The V call is TRBV5-1, the J call TRBJ2-2; perhaps TRBD1 as D (6 bases). CDR1 is SGHRS and CDR2 is YFSETQ in the germline V gene. This CDR3 spans 19 amino acids. V shed 0 bases and J shed 2 bases, with 20 bases lying between them. The CDR3 nucleotides read TGCGCCAGCAGCTTGGACCGCACCATTATACAGGGAAACACCGGGGAGCTGTTTTTT. This encodes CASSLDRTIIQGNTGELFF.

The gene calls are TRBV24-1 and TRBJ2-2, with D possibly being TRBD1 or TRBD2 (5 bases each). This CDR3 has 14 amino acids. The V gene's germline CDR1 is KGHDR and CDR2 SFDVKD. Trimming removed 0 bases at V and 5 bases at J, with 6 bases between. As DNA, the CDR3 is TGTGCCACCAGTGATTTGTGGGGGACCGGGGAGCTGTTTTTT. Its protein is CATSDLWGTGELFF.

The chain uses TRBV20-1 and TRBJ2-7; maybe TRBD2 (6 bases). This CDR3 contains 14 residues. Trimming took 8 bases from V and 0 from J, leaving 17 bases between them. CDR1 is DFQATT, CDR2 SNEGSKA, per germline (reference sequence). The CDR3 loop is CSLGERASSYEQYF. The CDR3 DNA follows: TGCAGTCTAGGGGAGCGGGCTAGCTCCTACGAGCAGTACTTC.

This clonotype was seen a few times. The chain recombines TRBV10-3 with TRBJ2-7; the D is unclear. The germline V and J ends were trimmed by 3 bases and 3 bases, with 6 bases remaining between them. The CDR3 runs 12 residues. Germline V gives CDR1 ENHRY, CDR2 SYGVKD. The CDR3 bases are TGTGCCATCAGTGATAGCTACTACGAGCAGTACTTC. As protein: CAISDSYYEQYF.

V gene TRBV29-1 combines with J gene TRBJ2-3; 8 bases map to TRBD2. Trimming took 4 bases from V and 4 from J; bases not matched to a gene: 10. The germline CDR1 and CDR2 sequences are SQVTM and ANQGSEA. The CDR3 covers 15 residues. The CDR3, as DNA: TGCAGCGTTGGGATTTTAGCGGGAAGTTCAGATACGCAGTATTTT. Translated, it gives CSVGILAGSSDTQYF.

This sequence joins TRBV11-2 and TRBJ2-1, with D perhaps TRBD1 (5 bases). Germline CDR1 reads SGHAT; CDR2 reads FQNNGV. Trimming removed 6 bases at V and 0 bases at J, with 18 bases between. The CDR3 consists of 17 residues. CDR3 amino acids: CASSAYPTESSYNEQFF. CDR3 bases: TGTGCCAGCAGTGCCTATCCGACAGAAAGCTCCTACAATGAGCAGTTCTTC.

This clonotype was found a few times. The rearrangement uses TRBV7-2 and TRBJ1-5, with 7 bases fitting TRBD1. The CDR3 runs 14 residues. Losses at the gene ends were 1 base for V and 4 bases for J; bases not matched to a gene: 1. Germline values: CDR1 SGHTA, CDR2 FQGNSA. CDR3 coding DNA: TGTGCCAGCAGCTTAGAGGGACAGAATCAGCCCCAGCATTTT. Its translation is CASSLEGQNQPQHF.

This clonotype was detected many times. This chain joins TRBV7-6 and TRBJ2-7, with TRBD2 identical over 11 bases. The J segment lost 3 bases and the V segment lost 5 bases, leaving 27 bases of the junction unmatched. This CDR3 region has 22 residues. Germline CDR1 and CDR2: SGHVS and FNYEAQ. Written as DNA, the CDR3 is TGTGCCAGCAGCCCGTTTGGAGTGTCAGCCCAGTTAATAGCGGGGGGGCGCTACGAGCAGTACTTC. Protein: CASSPFGVSAQLIAGGRYEQYF. The complete variable domain, with remaining parts taken from reference TRBV7-6 and TRBJ2-7, reads GAGVSQSPRYKVTKRGQDVALRCDPISGHVSLYWYRQALGQGPEFLTYFNYEAQQDKSGLPNDRFSAERPEGSISTLTIQRTEQRDSAMYRCASSPFGVSAQLIAGGRYEQYFGPGTRLTVT.

This clonotype was detected a few times. The J gene is TRBJ2-7, the V gene TRBV7-6; 8 bases agree with TRBD2. Unmatched junction bases numbered 12, after V lost 4 bases and J lost 1 base. Germline CDR1 is SGHVS and CDR2 is FNYEAQ. This CDR3 has 17 amino acids. The CDR3 protein is CASSSPYGTSKSYEQYF. CDR3 nucleotide sequence: TGTGCCAGCAGCTCACCCTATGGGACTAGTAAGTCCTACGAGCAGTACTTC. Complete variable domain (other parts from reference TRBV7-6 and TRBJ2-7): GAGVSQSPRYKVTKRGQDVALRCDPISGHVSLYWYRQALGQGPEFLTYFNYEAQQDKSGLPNDRFSAERPEGSISTLTIQRTEQRDSAMYRCASSSPYGTSKSYEQYFGPGTRLTVT.

This clonotype was detected ten times or more. The chain is built from TRBV5-4 and TRBJ1-1, with D maybe TRBD1 (6 bases). CDR3 length equals 13 residues. Germline assignment: CDR1 SGHNT and CDR2 YYREEE (reference sequence). Trimming shortened V by 0 bases and J by 8 bases, and 11 bases separated the two germline ends. The CDR3 protein is CASSLDYDREAFF. In DNA, the CDR3 is TGTGCCAGCAGCTTGGATTACGACAGGGAAGCTTTCTTT.